The clone carrying this T cell receptor (beta chain) was seen ten or more times. Its antigen is unidentified. The sample originates from a study of identical twins. Study results and caveats: Invariant MAIT and iNKT cells are populations that could partly confound zero-insertion analyses. Monozygotic twin pairs showed more out-of-frame TCR alpha sharing than models estimated.

The germline V gene encodes CDR1 SGHRS and CDR2 YFSETQ. Trimming cost V 5 bases and J 3 bases, with 12 bases left between them. This CDR3 has 13 residues. TCRdb fed the 5' RACE reads into MiXCR, producing one record per CDR3 protein. The sample gives about 150,000 distinct CDR3 sequences, roughly 3.5% of which show up once; 8.1% is in the top ten. The material sequenced was memory T cells sorted from blood. The sequence came from a man younger than 35 in good health. The rearrangement joins TRBV5-1 to TRBJ2-7; the D is unclear. DNA for the CDR3: TGCGCCAGCAGTTTTCCAGATAACTACGAGCAGTACTTC. This encodes CASSFPDNYEQYF.